The T cell receptor (beta chain) under discussion was sequenced for a study of blood T cell repertoires in COVID-19. CDR3 length equals 13 residues. J was trimmed by 7 bases and V by 6 bases; bases with no gene match: 7. CDR1 is SNHLY and CDR2 is FYNNEI in the germline V gene. Clones were sequenced by immunoSEQ multiplex PCR, and TCRdb holds only the in-frame ones, with some missing. Among approximately 65,000 clones listed, about 88% were seen once. Sequenced: peripheral blood. This sequence originates from a human donor in a cohort sampled during active COVID-19. This rearrangement joins TRBV2 to TRBJ2-7; 9 nucleotides agree with TRBD1. The CDR3 reads CASRATGGLEQYF. CDR3 coding DNA: TGTGCCAGCAGGGCAACAGGGGGCCTAGAGCAGTACTTC.